This TCR beta chain was documented in a study of T cells in tuberculosis. Worth noting for this clone: Its antigen is not known.

Study observations and caveats: Shorter CDR3-alpha in active tuberculosis partly drove smaller distances.

Clones were read by immunoSEQ multiplex PCR, and TCRdb kept only the in-frame ones, dropping some. The profile shows tens of thousands of clones, less than 98% of them singletons. Latent tuberculosis screening used tuberculin skin test and IGRA at entry. Unsorted cryopreserved PBMC were sequenced, averaging around 100,000 T cells per clinical donor. This receptor was taken from a donor aged 10-29 years with latent tuberculosis or without tuberculosis infection. The sample was PBMCs.

The CDR3 reads CASMVGTHGYTF. The CDR3 DNA follows: TGTGCCAGCATGGTCGGTACTCATGGCTACACCTTC. The chain carries TRBV6-9 and TRBJ1-2; no clear D. The CDR3 loop spans 12 amino acids. V lost 7 bases to trimming and J lost 6 bases, with 12 bases between them. The germline gives CDR1 MNHGY, CDR2 SVAAGI.